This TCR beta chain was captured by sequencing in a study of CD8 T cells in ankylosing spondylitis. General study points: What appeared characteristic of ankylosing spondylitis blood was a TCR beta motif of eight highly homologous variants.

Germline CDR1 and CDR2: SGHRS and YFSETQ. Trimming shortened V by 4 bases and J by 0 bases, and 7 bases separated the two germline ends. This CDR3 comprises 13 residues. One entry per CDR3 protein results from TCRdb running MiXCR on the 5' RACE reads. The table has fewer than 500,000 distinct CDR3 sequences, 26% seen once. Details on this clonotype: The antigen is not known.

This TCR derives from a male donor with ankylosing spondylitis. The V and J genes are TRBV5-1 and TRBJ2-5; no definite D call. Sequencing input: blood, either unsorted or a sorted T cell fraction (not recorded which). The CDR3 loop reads CASSPGYQETQYF. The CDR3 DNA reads TGCGCCAGCAGCCCAGGATACCAAGAGACCCAGTACTTC.